This record looks at one TCR beta chain sequence and its context. Its antigen is still unknown. Libraries were prepared by immunoSEQ multiplex PCR; TCRdb keeps only in-frame clonotypes and omits some of them. The data contain about 270,000 clones, around 93% of them singletons. Germline trimming cut 6 bases from V and 4 bases from J; bases unmatched to any gene: 3. Per the germline V gene, CDR1 is MNHEY and CDR2 is SVGAGI. The CDR3 runs to 14 residues. This sample was included in a study of T cell responses to AZD1222 COVID-19 vaccine. General study findings and limits: It should be noted that donors were predominantly white British and more often female, and clonal diversity was possibly underestimated.

The chain employs TRBV6-5 and TRBJ1-3; 10 bases fit TRBD1. The receptor's source is an adult who received the AZD1222 COVID-19 vaccine. Sample: peripheral blood, taken 28 days after the second AZD1222 dose. The CDR3 here is CASSPGQGGNTIYF. The CDR3 region has the DNA TGTGCCAGCAGCCCGGGACAGGGGGGAAACACCATATATTTT.